These 17 T cell receptor beta chains came from one sample sequenced in a study of CD8 T cells in Susac syndrome. Reverse transcription of about 0.5 to 1 ug RNA used random hexamers. MiXCR, run by TCRdb on the immunoSEQ multiplex PCR reads, gives a single entry per CDR3 protein. The top ten clones hold 0.1% of a sample with some 190,000 distinct CDR3 sequences, roughly 95% of them seen once. The sample was CD4+ T cells from PBMCs. The receptors originated from a human donor in good health.

This clonotype is a singleton in its sample. This chain joins TRBV11-3 and TRBJ2-1, with TRBD1 as a possible D gene (5 bases). The germline CDR1 and CDR2 sequences are SGHNT and YENEEA. Trimming left V 5 bases short and J 5 bases short, with 13 bases between. This CDR3 has 14 residues. In DNA, the CDR3 is TGTGCCAGCAGCCCCCCAGACAGCCACAATGAGCAGTTCTTC. Its protein product is CASSPPDSHNEQFF.

The J gene is TRBJ2-7, the V gene TRBV9; weak D call: TRBD2 (5 bases). This CDR3 is 17 amino acids long. Germline V gene lookup returns CDR1 SGDLS and CDR2 YYNGEE. V was trimmed by 3 bases and J by 2 bases, leaving 21 bases between them. CDR3 protein: CASSASSDFERTYEQYF. CDR3 bases: TGTGCCAGCAGCGCGTCTTCGGACTTCGAAAGAACCTACGAGCAGTACTTC. Looking up the rest from reference TRBV9 and TRBJ2-7 gives the full variable domain: DSGVTQTPKHLITATGQRVTLRCSPRSGDLSVYWYQQSLDQGLQFLIQYYNGEERAKGNILERFSAQQFPDLHSELNLSSLELGDSALYFCASSASSDFERTYEQYFGPGTRLTVT.

The chain joins TRBV30 to TRBJ2-7, with 8 bases fitting TRBD1. The trim removed 2 bases at V and 2 bases at J, leaving 5 bases unmatched. There are 14 residues in the CDR3. Germline assignment: CDR1 GTSNPN and CDR2 SVGIG (reference sequence). In DNA form, the CDR3 reads TGTGCCTGGAGTCATCCGACAGGGGCCTACGAGCAGTACTTC. Residues: CAWSHPTGAYEQYF. The entire variable domain, with the rest obtained from reference TRBV30 and TRBJ2-7, is as follows: SQTIHQWPATLVQPVGSPLSLECTVEGTSNPNLYWYRQAAGRGLQLLFYSVGIGQISSEVPQNLSASRPQDRQFILSSKKLLLSDSGFYLCAWSHPTGAYEQYFGPGTRLTVT.

The chain has TRBV2 and TRBJ2-1; D uncertain. V was cut by 3 bases and J by 6 bases, with 15 bases left in between. The CDR3 is 15 amino acids. The V gene's germline CDR1 is SNHLY and CDR2 FYNNEI. The CDR3 nucleotides read TGTGCCAGCAGTGACAGGCCTGAGGCTGTCAATGAGCAGTTCTTC. It codes for CASSDRPEAVNEQFF.

The chain couples TRBV3-1 to TRBJ2-1; 9 bases align to TRBD1. The germline V gene encodes CDR1 LGHDT and CDR2 YNNKEL (reference sequence). This CDR3 has 14 residues. Trimming took 4 bases from V and 5 from J; bases not matched to a gene: 3. This chain's CDR3 is CASSPGQGDNEQFF. The CDR3 coding sequence is TGTGCCAGCAGCCCGGGACAGGGCGACAATGAGCAGTTCTTC.

This sequence joins TRBV3-1 and TRBJ1-1; 7 positions match TRBD1. V shed 1 base, J shed 1 base, and the junction held 9 bases outside the gene matches. The CDR3 covers 17 residues. Germline V lookup: CDR1 LGHDT, CDR2 YNNKEL (reference sequence). CDR3 nucleotides: TGTGCCAGCAGCCAAGCAACGGACAGGCGGAAGAACACTGAAGCTTTCTTT. It specifies CASSQATDRRKNTEAFF.

This chain joins TRBV7-9 and TRBJ2-7; 11 bases agree with TRBD2. Trimming took 5 bases from V and 10 from J; bases not matched to a gene: 10. CDR1 is SEHNR and CDR2 is FQNEAQ in the germline V gene (reference sequence). CDR3 length equals 14 residues. CDR3 residues: CASSPTGTSGRQYF. CDR3 coding DNA: TGTGCCAGCAGCCCCACCGGGACTAGCGGCCGACAGTACTTC. The full variable domain, in which reference TRBV7-9 and TRBJ2-7 provide the parts outside the CDR3, is DTGVSQNPRHKITKRGQNVTFRCDPISEHNRLYWYRQTLGQGPEFLTYFQNEAQLEKSRLLSDRFSAERPKGSFSTLEIQRTEQGDSAMYLCASSPTGTSGRQYFGPGTRLTVT.

The chain employs TRBV5-4 and TRBJ1-2; 7 bases are shared with TRBD1. The V gene's germline CDR1 is SGHNT and CDR2 YYREEE (reference sequence). The CDR3 consists of 15 residues. Trimming at V came to 1 base and at J to 6 bases, leaving 9 bases not matched to a gene. The CDR3 loop is CASSLFRAGGHGYTF. The CDR3 DNA follows: TGTGCCAGCAGCTTGTTCCGGGCAGGGGGGCATGGCTACACCTTC.

V gene TRBV3-1 combines with J gene TRBJ1-3; the D gene is possibly TRBD1 (6 bases). This CDR3 contains 16 residues. V lost 4 bases, J lost 2 bases, and 15 bases lay in between. The V gene's germline CDR1 is LGHDT and CDR2 YNNKEL (reference sequence). The CDR3 sequence: CASSPWSRGPGNTIYF. The CDR3 region has the DNA TGTGCCAGCAGCCCCTGGAGCAGGGGACCTGGAAACACCATATATTTT. The variable domain in full, completed from reference TRBV3-1 and TRBJ1-3, reads DTAVSQTPKYLVTQMGNDKSIKCEQNLGHDTMYWYKQDSKKFLKIMFSYNNKELIINETVPNRFSPKSPDKAHLNLHINSLELGDSAVYFCASSPWSRGPGNTIYFGEGSWLTVV.

In DNA, the CDR3 is TGTGCCAGCAGCATTACAGGCTCTGGGGCCAACGTCCTGACTTTC. Translation: CASSITGSGANVLTF. This chain connects TRBV7-9 to TRBJ2-6; maybe TRBD1 (5 bases). The CDR3 is 15 residues long. V lost 5 bases to trimming and J lost 0 bases, with 8 bases between them. The germline V gene encodes CDR1 SEHNR and CDR2 FQNEAQ (reference sequence). The variable domain in full, completed from reference TRBV7-9 and TRBJ2-6, reads DTGVSQNPRHKITKRGQNVTFRCDPISEHNRLYWYRQTLGQGPEFLTYFQNEAQLEKSRLLSDRFSAERPKGSFSTLEIQRTEQGDSAMYLCASSITGSGANVLTFGAGSRLTVL.

This chain connects TRBV9 to TRBJ2-7, with 7 bases that match TRBD1. The CDR3 is 13 amino acids. Germline CDR1 is SGDLS and CDR2 is YYNGEE. V was clipped by 3 bases and J by 4 bases; unmatched bases: 4. The CDR3 bases are TGTGCCAGCAGCGGGACAGGAGGTTACGAGCAGTACTTC. It yields the protein CASSGTGGYEQYF.

This chain uses TRBV5-1 with TRBJ2-3; 10 nucleotides align to TRBD2. Germline V gene lookup returns CDR1 SGHRS and CDR2 YFSETQ. V lost 3 bases to trimming and J lost 4 bases; unmatched junction nucleotides: 2. This CDR3 is built from 14 residues. Written as DNA, the CDR3 is TGCGCCAGCAGCTGGGGACTAGCGTCAGATACGCAGTATTTT. It codes for CASSWGLASDTQYF.

The CDR3 region has the DNA TGCGCCAGCAGCCAAGGGAGTAGCGGGAGTACAGATACGCAGTATTTT. This translates into CASSQGSSGSTDTQYF. The chain combines TRBV4-3 with TRBJ2-3; TRBD2 matches at 9 bases. This CDR3 region has 16 residues. Per the germline V gene, CDR1 is LGHNA and CDR2 is YSLEER. V shed 1 base and J 3 bases; nucleotides not matched to a gene: 5.

This chain links TRBV29-1 with TRBJ2-2; no firm D call. V was pared by 3 bases and J by 4 bases, with 6 bases between. Germline-derived CDR1 and CDR2 are SQVTM and ANQGSEA. The CDR3 extends over 12 amino acids. This CDR3 is CSVEKSTGELFF. In DNA form, the CDR3 reads TGCAGCGTTGAGAAGAGCACCGGGGAGCTGTTTTTT.

This chain uses TRBV30 with TRBJ2-5; 9 nucleotides agree with TRBD1. The germline V gene encodes CDR1 GTSNPN and CDR2 SVGIG (reference sequence). The CDR3 contains 15 residues. The trim removed 6 bases at V and 5 bases at J, leaving 13 bases unmatched. Written as DNA, the CDR3 is TGTGCCTGCTCGAGACAGGACAGGGGTGGGGAGACCCAGTACTTC. It codes for CACSRQDRGGETQYF.

In nucleotides, the CDR3 is TGCAGCGCCGGACAGGGACTTTACTACGAGCAGTACTTC. Translating it yields CSAGQGLYYEQYF. The chain employs TRBV29-1 and TRBJ2-7; 8 positions match TRBD1. Trimming cost V 7 bases and J 3 bases; bases outside gene matches: 8. Germline CDR1 and CDR2: SQVTM and ANQGSEA. The CDR3 covers 13 residues.

V is TRBV2 and J is TRBJ2-7, with TRBD1 as a possible D gene (5 bases). Trimming removed 9 bases at V and 5 bases at J, with 14 bases between. The CDR3 runs to 12 residues. The germline V gene has CDR1 SNHLY and CDR2 FYNNEI. In DNA, the CDR3 is TGTGCCAGTTCCCCAGGGTACAACGAGCAGTACTTC. It yields the protein CASSPGYNEQYF.